Listed here is a single TCR beta chain. In germline, CDR1 is MNHEY, CDR2 SMNVEV (reference sequence). The V end lost 5 bases, the J end lost 3 bases, and 17 bases lay between the germline ends. This CDR3 comprises 16 residues. This specimen belongs to a study of blood T cell repertoires in COVID-19. At the level of the study: PBMCs, B-cell-depleted T cells, or T cells provided the cDNA or gDNA that made up the material.

TCRdb's table, derived via immunoSEQ multiplex PCR, lists solely in-frame clones and lacks some. The data show approximately 490,000 clones, approximately 86% seen once. Enrolled through a virtual design, the participants were between 18 and 89 years of age and came from some 25 US areas. For recovered donors of Cohort 3, there were two negative PCRs, clearance, or symptom resolution. This receptor was obtained from a woman between 18 and 29 years old who had recovered from COVID-19. This chain joins TRBV27 and TRBJ1-5; a weak D match, TRBD1 (6 bases). Sequencing was performed on PBMCs or T cells enriched from blood (not recorded which). The CDR3 nucleotides are TGTGCCAGCAGTCCCCGGGGGGGGGCGGCCAATCAGCCCCAGCATTTT. Amino acid sequence: CASSPRGGAANQPQHF.